These T cell receptor beta chains were read from a single sample in a study of cytomegalovirus exposure and HLA in healthy donors. Repertoires were generated with immunoSEQ multiplex PCR, while TCRdb's copy carries only in-frame clones and drops some. Of roughly 99,000 clones listed, about 74% were seen once; the top ten hold 1.5% to 2%. Sequenced material: PBMCs. The origin of the receptors is a male donor in good health and CMV-seronegative. CDR3s include the opening cysteine and the closing phenylalanine or tryptophan. D genes are given only for firm matches. Expanded clones are given a class, and other clones once, few, many or no size at all.

j_gene	abundance	v_gene	d_gene	CDR3aa	CDR3nt
TRBJ2-5	-	TRBV19	TRBD1	CASSIGGTGETQYF	TGTGCCAGTAGTATAGGGGGGACAGGGGAGACCCAGTACTTC
TRBJ1-4	-	TRBV29-1	TRBD1	CSARQGDEKLFF	TGCAGCGCAAGACAGGGGGATGAAAAACTGTTTTTT
TRBJ2-2	-	TRBV4-3	TRBD1	CASSAGTGDFGELFF	TGCGCCAGCAGCGCCGGGACAGGGGACTTCGGGGAGCTGTTTTTT
TRBJ2-7	-	TRBV28	TRBD1	CASSPRGDRGFGNEQYF	TGTGCCAGCAGTCCTCGCGGGGACAGGGGCTTCGGAAACGAGCAGTACTTC
TRBJ1-4	few	TRBV9	-	CASSSGTTTRNNEKLFF	TGTGCCAGCAGCTCCGGGACAACCACCCGAAATAATGAAAAACTGTTTTTT
TRBJ1-5	-	TRBV5-1	-	CASSLGSGGSNQPQHF	TGCGCCAGCAGCTTGGGGTCGGGGGGAAGCAATCAGCCCCAGCATTTT
TRBJ2-3	-	TRBV5-1	-	CASTFMASGTDTQYF	TGCGCCAGCACCTTTATGGCTAGCGGCACAGATACGCAGTATTTT
TRBJ2-5	-	TRBV18	-	CASSPLSGEETQYF	TGTGCCAGCTCACCACTCTCGGGGGAAGAGACCCAGTACTTC
TRBJ1-1	-	TRBV5-6	-	CASSFVSGGGYSEAFF	TGTGCCAGCAGCTTTGTCTCCGGCGGGGGGTACAGTGAAGCTTTCTTT
TRBJ2-7	-	TRBV29-1	TRBD2	CSVLTSGRPDEQYF	TGCAGCGTCCTTACTAGCGGGAGACCCGACGAGCAGTACTTC
TRBJ2-7	-	TRBV7-9	-	CASSLGGRDYEQYF	TGTGCCAGCAGCTTAGGGGGCCGAGACTACGAGCAGTACTTC
TRBJ1-3	-	TRBV7-2	-	CASSLAVPGYRSSGNTIYF	TGTGCCAGCAGCTTAGCGGTCCCAGGGTATAGAAGCTCTGGAAACACCATATATTTT
TRBJ2-7	-	TRBV6-1	TRBD1	CASSELRGLYEQYF	TGTGCCAGCAGTGAATTGAGGGGGCTCTACGAGCAGTACTTC
TRBJ2-2	-	TRBV7-9	TRBD2	CASSYMGGDTGELFF	TGTGCCAGCAGCTACATGGGAGGGGACACCGGGGAGCTGTTTTTT
TRBJ2-7	-	TRBV28	-	CASNDYSGVEQYF	TGTGCCAGCAACGATTATTCCGGGGTCGAGCAGTACTTC
TRBJ1-2	once	TRBV7-9	TRBD1	CASDLGDREYGYTF	TGTGCCAGCGACCTGGGGGACAGGGAATATGGCTACACCTTC
TRBJ1-1	-	TRBV2	TRBD1	CASKGATGRTEAFF	TGTGCCAGCAAGGGGGCGACAGGGCGAACTGAAGCTTTCTTT
TRBJ1-1	once	TRBV28	-	CASSLGGARAFF	TGTGCCAGCAGTTTAGGGGGGGCGCGGGCTTTCTTT
TRBJ1-4	few	TRBV19	-	CASSIGQSLGANEKLFF	TGTGCCAGTAGTATCGGACAGTCCCTAGGAGCTAATGAAAAACTGTTTTTT
TRBJ2-7	-	TRBV4-2	TRBD2	CASSQAAGDMYEQYF	TGTGCCAGCAGCCAAGCGGCGGGAGATATGTACGAGCAGTACTTC